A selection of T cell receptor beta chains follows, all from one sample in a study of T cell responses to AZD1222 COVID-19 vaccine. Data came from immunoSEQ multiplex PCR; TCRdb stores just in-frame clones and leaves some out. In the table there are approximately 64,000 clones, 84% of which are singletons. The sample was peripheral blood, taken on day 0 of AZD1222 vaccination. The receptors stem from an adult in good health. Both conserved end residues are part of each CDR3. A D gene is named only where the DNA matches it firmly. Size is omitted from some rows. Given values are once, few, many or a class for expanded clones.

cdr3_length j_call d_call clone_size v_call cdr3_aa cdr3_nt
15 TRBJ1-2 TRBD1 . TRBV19 CASSQTGGAYYGYTF TGTGCCAGTAGTCAAACAGGGGGCGCATACTATGGCTACACCTTC
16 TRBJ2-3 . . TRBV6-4 CASRKADGAATDTQYF TGTGCCAGCCGAAAAGCCGACGGGGCAGCCACAGATACGCAGTATTTT
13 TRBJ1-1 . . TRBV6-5 CASSYSMGTEAFF TGTGCCAGCAGTTACTCGATGGGGACTGAAGCTTTCTTT
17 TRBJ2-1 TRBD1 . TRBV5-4 CASSSGTGWSSYNEQFF TGTGCCAGCAGCTCCGGGACAGGGTGGAGCTCCTACAATGAGCAGTTCTTC
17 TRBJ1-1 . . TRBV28 CASSFYSSEGVMPEAFF TGTGCCAGCAGTTTCTACTCCTCCGAGGGGGTCATGCCTGAAGCTTTCTTT
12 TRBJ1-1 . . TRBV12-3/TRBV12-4 CASSWQSAEAFF TGTGCCAGCAGTTGGCAGTCTGCTGAAGCTTTCTTT
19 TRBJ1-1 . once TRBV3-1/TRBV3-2 CASSQRYFRSRTMNTEAFF TGTGCCAGCAGCCAACGTTACTTCAGGAGTAGGACGATGAACACTGAAGCTTTCTTT
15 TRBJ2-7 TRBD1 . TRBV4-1 CASSQAGTGTYEQYF TGCGCCAGCAGCCAGGCCGGGACAGGGACCTACGAGCAGTACTTC
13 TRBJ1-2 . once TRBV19 CASSISDSYGYTF TGTGCCAGTAGTATTTCCGACTCCTATGGCTACACCTTC
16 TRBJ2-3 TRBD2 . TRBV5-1 CASSNRLAGRTDTQYF TGCGCCAGCTCAAATCGACTAGCGGGACGCACAGATACGCAGTATTTT
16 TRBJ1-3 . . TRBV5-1 CASSLVADSGGNTIYF TGCGCCAGCAGCTTGGTGGCGGACAGCGGGGGAAACACCATATATTTT
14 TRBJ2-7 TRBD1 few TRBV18 CASSPSGGTYEQYF TGTGCCAGCTCACCCTCAGGGGGCACCTACGAGCAGTACTTC
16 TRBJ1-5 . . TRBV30 CAWSVSGSGRNQPQHF TGTGCCTGGAGTGTATCCGGGTCTGGGCGCAATCAGCCCCAGCATTTT
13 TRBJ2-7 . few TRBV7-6 CASSSGPNYEQYF TGTGCCAGCAGCTCTGGTCCGAACTACGAGCAGTACTTC
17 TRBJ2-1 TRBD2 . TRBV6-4 CASSEASGGGKDNEQFF TGTGCCAGCAGTGAAGCTAGCGGGGGGGGCAAGGACAATGAGCAGTTCTTC
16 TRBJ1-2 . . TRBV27 CASRSSGSRVYYGYTF TGTGCCAGCCGGAGCTCAGGGAGCAGGGTCTACTATGGCTACACCTTC
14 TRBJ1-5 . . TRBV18 CASSSLGSNQPQHF TGTGCCAGCTCGTCCTTAGGGAGCAATCAGCCCCAGCATTTT